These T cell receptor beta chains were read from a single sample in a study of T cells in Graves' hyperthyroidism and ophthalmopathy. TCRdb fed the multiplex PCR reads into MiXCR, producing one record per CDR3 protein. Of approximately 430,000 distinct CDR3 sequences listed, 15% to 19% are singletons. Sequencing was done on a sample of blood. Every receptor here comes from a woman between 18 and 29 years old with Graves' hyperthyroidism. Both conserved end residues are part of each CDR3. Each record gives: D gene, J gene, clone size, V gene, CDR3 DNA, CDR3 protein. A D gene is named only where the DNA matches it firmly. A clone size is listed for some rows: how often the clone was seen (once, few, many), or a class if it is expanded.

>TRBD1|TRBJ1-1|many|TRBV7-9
TGTGCCAGCAGCTTTCAGGGGGAGGACACTGAAGCTTTCTTT
CASSFQGEDTEAFF
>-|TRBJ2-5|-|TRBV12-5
TGTGCTAGTGGTTTAGGGTTCCAAGAGACCCAGTACTTC
CASGLGFQETQYF
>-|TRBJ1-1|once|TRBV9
TGTGCCAGCAGCGCTCTAGACAGGAGGAACACTGAAGCTTCCTTT
CASSALDRRNTEASF
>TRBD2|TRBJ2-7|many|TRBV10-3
TGTGCCATCAGTGAGCCCGCGGGAGACGGCGAGCAGTACTTC
CAISEPAGDGEQYF
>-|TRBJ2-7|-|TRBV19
TGTGCCAGTAGTATAGAGGTTCCCTACGAGCAGTACTTC
CASSIEVPYEQYF
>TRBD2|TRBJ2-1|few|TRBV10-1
TGCGCCAGCAGCCCCCTAGCGGGAGAGAAGAATGAGCAGTTCTTC
CASSPLAGEKNEQFF
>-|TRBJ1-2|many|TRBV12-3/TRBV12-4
TGTGCCAGCAGTGAAATTATGGGGGTCCATGGCTACACCTTC
CASSEIMGVHGYTF
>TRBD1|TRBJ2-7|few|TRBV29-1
TGCAGCGTTCGATCGAACAGGGGACCCTACGAGCAGTACTTC
CSVRSNRGPYEQYF
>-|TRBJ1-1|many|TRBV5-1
TGCGCCAGCAGCTTGGCTCGGGGACGGACCACTGAAGCTTTCTTT
CASSLARGRTTEAFF
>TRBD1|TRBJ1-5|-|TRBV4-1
TGCGCCAGCAGCCAAGAGGGACAGGGGGTTCAGCCCCAGCATTTT
CASSQEGQGVQPQHF
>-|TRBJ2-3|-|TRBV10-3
TGTGCCATCAGTGAGCGTTGGGCGGAAGGTACGCAGTATTTT
CAISERWAEGTQYF
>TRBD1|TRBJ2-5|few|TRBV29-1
TGCAGCGTACGACAGGGGGGGGAGACCCAGTACTTC
CSVRQGGETQYF
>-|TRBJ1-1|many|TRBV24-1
TGTGCCACCAGTGACGCGACAGGTGTGGCTTTCTTT
CATSDATGVAFF
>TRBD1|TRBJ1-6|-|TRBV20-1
TGCAGTGCCCCGACAGGGGTCGATAATTCACCCCTCCACTTT
CSAPTGVDNSPLHF
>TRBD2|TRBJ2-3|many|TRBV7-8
TGTGCCAGCAGCCCGACTTGGACTAGCGGAAAGGGTACGCAGTATTTT
CASSPTWTSGKGTQYF
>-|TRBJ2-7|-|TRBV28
TGTGCCAGCAGAAAACAGGGAAACTACGAGCAGTACTTC
CASRKQGNYEQYF
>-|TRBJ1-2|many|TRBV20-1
TGCAGTAGAATCGATGGCTACACCTTC
CSRIDGYTF
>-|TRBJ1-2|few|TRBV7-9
TGTGCCAGCAGCCCAGATCGAAGCGACGACAGTAACTATGGCTACACCTTC
CASSPDRSDDSNYGYTF
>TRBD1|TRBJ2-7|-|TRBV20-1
TGCAGTGCTGGGCAGGGGGCGAACTTATGGGGCCTCTACGAGCAGTACTTC
CSAGQGANLWGLYEQYF
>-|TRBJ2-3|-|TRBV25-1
TGTGCCAGCAGTCTCAGGGATCTTAGCACAGATACGCAGTATTTT
CASSLRDLSTDTQYF
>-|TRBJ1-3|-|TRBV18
TGTGCCAGCTCACTCGAGTTTGGTATACAGTACTCTGGAAACACCATATATTTT
CASSLEFGIQYSGNTIYF
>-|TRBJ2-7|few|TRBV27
TGTGCCAGCAGAGACCCGGGCCAGGGGAGGTACGAGCAGTACTTC
CASRDPGQGRYEQYF
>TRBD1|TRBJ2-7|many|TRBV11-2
TGTGCCAGCAGCTCGACAGGGGGAGAAAACTACGAGCAGTACTTC
CASSSTGGENYEQYF